The rows below give T cell receptor beta chains drawn from one sample of a study of blood T cell repertoires in COVID-19. This table comes from immunoSEQ multiplex PCR, and its TCRdb copy is limited to in-frame clones, with some not included. Seen here are roughly 130,000 clones, 84% observed once, and the top ten hold under 15%. The specimen sequenced was peripheral blood. All receptors derive from a woman younger than 45 who had recovered from COVID-19. Each CDR3 is given with its conserved first and last residue. Each record gives: V gene, clone size, J gene, D gene, CDR3 DNA, CDR3 protein. D genes are given only for firm matches. Size values are once, few and many counts, or a class for expanded clones, and some rows have none.

TRBV11-2	.	TRBJ2-3	TRBD2	TGTGCCAGCAGCTTAAGACTAGCGGGCCCCGACGCAGGTACGCAGTATTTT	CASSLRLAGPDAGTQYF
TRBV7-8	.	TRBJ1-1	.	TGTGCCAGCAGCTCCACGATGGACGGGGTTGAAGCTTTCTTT	CASSSTMDGVEAFF
TRBV3-1/TRBV3-2	.	TRBJ1-2	.	TGTGCCAGCAGCCATGGGGACGGGCGGGGCTATGGCTACACCTTC	CASSHGDGRGYGYTF
TRBV11-2	few	TRBJ2-2	.	TGTGCCAGCAGCCCCCAGACAGTTAACACCGGGGAGCTGTTTTTT	CASSPQTVNTGELFF
TRBV5-1	.	TRBJ1-1	.	TGCGCCAGCAGGATGACAGAGAACACTGAAGCTTTCTTT	CASRMTENTEAFF
TRBV5-5	.	TRBJ2-5	TRBD2	TGTGCCAGCAGCTTGGCCGGGGGGGCGCTTCAAAAAGAGACCCAGTACTTC	CASSLAGGALQKETQYF
TRBV5-1	.	TRBJ1-2	.	TGCGCCAGCAGCGGACCGGGACAAAATTATGGCTACACCTTC	CASSGPGQNYGYTF
TRBV13	.	TRBJ2-7	TRBD1	TGTGCCATCGCTAATGGGACAGGGGGCGAGCAGTACTTC	CAIANGTGGEQYF
TRBV19	.	TRBJ1-6	.	TGTGCCAGTAAGGAGTCGACCAAATCTTATAATTCACCCCTCCACTTT	CASKESTKSYNSPLHF
TRBV27	.	TRBJ1-1	.	TGTGCCAGCAGTTTACGGCAGACTAACACTGAAGCTTTCTTT	CASSLRQTNTEAFF
TRBV7-2	.	TRBJ2-7	TRBD2	TGTGCCAGCAGCTCATGGACTAGCGGGAGGGTCGAGCAGTACTTC	CASSSWTSGRVEQYF
TRBV15	.	TRBJ1-2	TRBD1	TGTGCCACCAGCCCCGACAGGGAGACCTATGGCTACACCTTC	CATSPDRETYGYTF
TRBV5-1	.	TRBJ2-1	.	TGCGCCAGCGATCCGACGGGACTTGGAGACAATGAGCAGTTCTTC	CASDPTGLGDNEQFF
TRBV5-1	many	TRBJ2-7	TRBD1	TGCGCCAGCGCCCCCGGGACAGGGGCGGGAGAGCAGTACTTC	CASAPGTGAGEQYF
TRBV7-2	.	TRBJ2-7	TRBD2	TGTGCCAGCAGTCGACTAGCGGGTAACTACGAGCAGTACTTC	CASSRLAGNYEQYF
TRBV5-1	.	TRBJ2-3	TRBD2	TGCGCCAGCAGCCGACTAGCGGGGGGCCTCACAGATACGCAGTATTTT	CASSRLAGGLTDTQYF
TRBV11-2	.	TRBJ2-1	.	TGTGCCAGCAGCTACTCTAGCAACTCCTACAATGAGCAGTTCTTC	CASSYSSNSYNEQFF
TRBV24-1	.	TRBJ2-3	TRBD1	TGTGCCACCAGTTCGGGACAGCCGTCAAGCACAGATACGCAGTATTTT	CATSSGQPSSTDTQYF
TRBV6-4	.	TRBJ2-1	.	TGTGCCAGTTTTCAGGCAAGCTCCTACAATGAGCAGTTCTTC	CASFQASSYNEQFF
TRBV5-8	.	TRBJ2-2	TRBD1	TGTGCCAGCAACCTACGCCAGGGGGACACCGGGGAGCTGTTTTTT	CASNLRQGDTGELFF
TRBV19	.	TRBJ2-7	.	.	CASTSGRVGSYEQYF
TRBV27	.	TRBJ1-3	TRBD1	TGTGCCAGCTCCTTAAGCGGCACAGGGGCTGGAAACACCATATATTTT	CASSLSGTGAGNTIYF
TRBV4-1	.	TRBJ2-7	TRBD2	TGCGCCAGCAGCCAAGAGGGAGGGTCCCCTGAGCAGTACTTC	CASSQEGGSPEQYF
TRBV6-5	once	TRBJ1-6	.	TGTGCCAGCAGTCTACAGGGAGATAATTCACCCCTCCACTTT	CASSLQGDNSPLHF
TRBV11-1	.	TRBJ2-5	TRBD2	TGTGCCAGCAGCCTGACTAGCGGGGAAAGGACCCAGTACTTC	CASSLTSGERTQYF
TRBV4-1	.	TRBJ2-3	TRBD1	TGCGCCAGCAGCCAAGTCTCAACAGGGGGCACAGATACGCAGTATTTT	CASSQVSTGGTDTQYF
TRBV2	.	TRBJ2-1	.	TGTGCCAGCAGTGAACCGACAGAGAGCTCCTACAATGAGCAGTTCTTC	CASSEPTESSYNEQFF
TRBV6-5	.	TRBJ1-2	.	TGTGCCAGCAGTTACGATCGGGGGGTGGGGTATGGCTACACCTTC	CASSYDRGVGYGYTF
TRBV20-1	.	TRBJ1-1	.	TGCAGTGCTAGCTCCGGGGGGGCAGCTTTCTTT	CSASSGGAAFF
TRBV4-1	.	TRBJ2-2	TRBD1	TGCGCCAGCACCCTGGACAGGGGCCCTACCTCGGAGCTGTTTTTT	CASTLDRGPTSELFF
TRBV11-2	.	TRBJ1-2	.	TGTGCCAGCAGTTACTCTGGGGGGGTACAGGGAGGCTACACCTTC	CASSYSGGVQGGYTF
TRBV5-1	.	TRBJ2-5	.	TGCGCCAGCAGCTTAAGCGGTTCAGAGACCCAGTACTTC	CASSLSGSETQYF
TRBV7-3	.	TRBJ2-1	.	TGTGCCAGCAGCTTAAGACAGGGAGGAATCAATGAGCAGTTCTTC	CASSLRQGGINEQFF
TRBV4-1	.	TRBJ2-5	TRBD1	TGCGCCAGCAGCACCTACGGAAGGGACAGACAAGAGACCCAGTACTTC	CASSTYGRDRQETQYF
TRBV7-9	once	TRBJ1-2	TRBD1	TGTGCCAGCAGCTTACTTTCGGGACAGTCGAGCTATGGCTACACCTTC	CASSLLSGQSSYGYTF
TRBV6-5	.	TRBJ2-5	.	TGTGCCAGCAGGAGGGTGGGCAGCCAAGAGACCCAGTACTTC	CASRRVGSQETQYF
TRBV5-6	.	TRBJ1-5	.	TGTGCCAGCAGCTTGGGGAGGGGAGGCGGTCAGCCCCAGCATTTT	CASSLGRGGGQPQHF
TRBV12-3/TRBV12-4	.	TRBJ1-1	.	TGTGCCAGCAGTTTTGCAGGGCCCACTGAAGCTTTCTTT	CASSFAGPTEAFF
TRBV5-1	.	TRBJ1-1	.	TGCGCCAGCAGCTTCTCTAATTACAGGGACACTGAAGCTTTCTTT	CASSFSNYRDTEAFF
TRBV9	.	TRBJ1-1	.	TGTGCCAGCAGCGGAGACACCTCACGGAACACTGAAGCTTTCTTT	CASSGDTSRNTEAFF
TRBV11-2	.	TRBJ2-7	TRBD2	TGTGCCAGCAGCTTAACCGGGAGGGCCTACGAGCAGTACTTC	CASSLTGRAYEQYF
TRBV24-1	.	TRBJ2-5	.	TGTGCCACCAATGTGGGGGGCCAAGAGACCCAGTACTTC	CATNVGGQETQYF
TRBV4-1	.	TRBJ2-5	TRBD2	TGCGCCAGCAGCCAAGTAGGTTCGGCGGGGGGGCCCCAAGAGACCCAGTACTTC	CASSQVGSAGGPQETQYF
TRBV9	.	TRBJ2-1	TRBD2	TGTGCCAGCAGCGTTAGAGGTAGCGGGGTACCATCCTACAATGAGCAGTTCTTC	CASSVRGSGVPSYNEQFF
TRBV30	.	TRBJ1-3	.	TGTGCCCACTCCGCGGGCGGAAGCTCTGGAAACACCATATATTTT	CAHSAGGSSGNTIYF
TRBV7-3	.	TRBJ2-5	TRBD1	TGTGCCAGCAGCCTCGGGACAGTCCAAGAGACCCAGTACTTC	CASSLGTVQETQYF
TRBV11-3	.	TRBJ2-7	TRBD1	TGTGCCAGCAGCCCCGGGACAGGGGCCTACGAGCAGTACTTC	CASSPGTGAYEQYF
TRBV7-7	.	TRBJ2-2	.	TGTGCTAGCAGCTCCCGATGGACCAGCGGAGGGGCCGGGGAGCTGTTTTTT	CASSSRWTSGGAGELFF
TRBV6-5	few	TRBJ1-3	TRBD1	TGTGCCAGCAGTTACTCTGGGCAGGGGGGAAGAAACACCATATATTTT	CASSYSGQGGRNTIYF
TRBV11-2	.	TRBJ2-3	TRBD2	TGTGCCAGCTCGGCTGCAAGCGGGAGGGCTGGCACAGATACGCAGTATTTT	CASSAASGRAGTDTQYF
TRBV4-1	.	TRBJ1-5	.	TGCGCCAGCAGCCCTGGACTGATAAATCAGCCCCAGCATTTT	CASSPGLINQPQHF
TRBV6-7	.	TRBJ1-1	.	TGTGCCAGCAGTCGCTTTGAGCTGAACACTGAAGCTTTCTTT	CASSRFELNTEAFF
TRBV10-2	few	TRBJ1-1	TRBD1	TGCGCCAGCGCGGGACAGGGAGGCACTGAAGCTTTCTTT	CASAGQGGTEAFF
TRBV28	.	TRBJ2-1	TRBD2	TGTGCCAGCCACACCGGACTAGCGCTGGGGGGTGAGCAGTTCTTC	CASHTGLALGGEQFF
TRBV11-2	.	TRBJ1-3	.	TGTGCCAGCAGCTCACAGGTTTACGGCTCTGGAAACACCATATATTTT	CASSSQVYGSGNTIYF
TRBV20-1	.	TRBJ1-1	.	TGCAGTGCTTCGACAGATGAAGCTTTCTTT	CSASTDEAFF
TRBV30	.	TRBJ2-3	.	TGTGCCTGGAGTTTCGGGGGGCAGGGAGATACGCAGTATTTT	CAWSFGGQGDTQYF